This entry lists 22 T cell receptor beta chains sequenced from one sample in a study of shared clonotypes between healthy human individuals. CD8 cells regarded as naive lacked CD45RO, were positively chosen for CCR7, and omitted terminally differentiated effector memory CD45RA+ cells. Generated by immunoSEQ multiplex PCR, the TCRdb table keeps only in-frame clones and is missing some. Altogether hundreds of thousands of clones are present, 95% to 96% being singletons, with the ten largest covering about 0.11%. The sequencing sample was made of naive CD8+ T cells sorted from blood. The source of these receptors is a woman aged 30 to 39 in good health.

Only one count was recorded for this clone. The V and J genes are TRBV7-9 and TRBJ2-1; no clear D. The CDR3 totals 13 residues. Germline V lookup: CDR1 SEHNR, CDR2 FQNEAQ (reference sequence). Trimming removed 5 bases at V and 2 bases at J, with 7 bases between. The CDR3 reads CASSAEPYNEQFF. The CDR3 coding sequence is TGTGCCAGCAGCGCGGAACCCTACAATGAGCAGTTCTTC.

The V and J genes are TRBV11-2 and TRBJ2-7; a weak D match, TRBD2 (5 bases). CDR3 length: 13 residues. V was pared by 1 base and J by 6 bases, with 10 bases between. Germline-derived CDR1 and CDR2 are SGHAT and FQNNGV. The CDR3 spells CASSLAPAGEQYF. The CDR3 bases are TGTGCCAGCAGCTTAGCCCCGGCGGGCGAGCAGTACTTC.

CDR3 sequence: CATSRDLSSGNTIYF. The DNA of the CDR3 is TGTGCCACCAGCAGGGACCTAAGCTCTGGAAACACCATATATTTT. This chain joins TRBV15 and TRBJ1-3; the D is unclear. CDR3 length: 15 amino acids. From germline, CDR1 is LNHNV and CDR2 YYDKDF (reference sequence). Trimming cost V 3 bases and J 0 bases, with 9 bases left between them. The full variable domain, with the rest looked up from reference TRBV15 and TRBJ1-3, is DAMVIQNPRYQVTQFGKPVTLSCSQTLNHNVMYWYQQKSSQAPKLLFHYYDKDFNNEADTPDNFQSRRPNTSFCFLDIRSPGLGDTAMYLCATSRDLSSGNTIYFGEGSWLTVV.

V and J are TRBV28 and TRBJ2-2, with 7 bases lining up with TRBD2. The CDR3 consists of 15 residues. After removal of 6 bases from V and 5 bases from J, the junction contained 9 bases not matched to a gene. Germline CDR1 MDHEN, CDR2 SYDVKM. Here the CDR3 reads CASSLSGEGTGELFF. The CDR3 DNA sequence: TGTGCCAGCAGCCTCAGCGGGGAGGGGACCGGGGAGCTGTTTTTT.

As to this clone: Its ends do not fully match the called genes, so a read error is possible. The J gene is TRBJ1-5, the V gene TRBV5-8; tentative D call: TRBD1 (6 bases). The V gene's germline CDR1 is SGHTS and CDR2 YDEGEE. The CDR3 runs 18 residues. CDR3 in amino acids: CASSLRSGHTFSYQPQHF. The CDR3, as DNA: TGTGCCAGCAGCTTGAGATCGGGACATACCTTTAGCTATCAGCCCCAGCATTTT.

This chain joins TRBV29-1 and TRBJ1-1; D is unresolved. This CDR3 is 13 amino acids long. The V gene's germline CDR1 is SQVTM and CDR2 ANQGSEA. V dropped 7 bases and J dropped 7 bases, with 19 bases sitting between them. The CDR3, as DNA: TGCAGCGCCGGTCCTAGGTCCGGCATTGAAGCTTTCTTT. Translated: CSAGPRSGIEAFF. Variable domain in full (rest from reference TRBV29-1 and TRBJ1-1): SAVISQKPSRDICQRGTSLTIQCQVDSQVTMMFWYRQQPGQSLTLIATANQGSEATYESGFVIDKFPISRPNLTFSTLTVSNMSPEDSSIYLCSAGPRSGIEAFFGQGTRLTVV.

The rearrangement joins TRBV5-4 to TRBJ1-4; no clear D. Germline-derived CDR1 and CDR2 are SGHNT and YYREEE (reference sequence). Trimming left V 2 bases short and J 10 bases short, with 9 bases between. The CDR3 is 12 residues long. Written as DNA, the CDR3 is TGTGCCAGCAGCTTTGGAAACGGAAAACTGTTTTTT. Translating it yields CASSFGNGKLFF.

The genes are TRBV28 and TRBJ2-7; D possibly uses TRBD1 or TRBD2 (5 bases each). This CDR3 is built from 12 residues. From germline, CDR1 is MDHEN and CDR2 SYDVKM. The V gene lost 8 bases and the J gene lost 5 bases, with 13 bases spanning the gap. CDR3 DNA sequence: TGTGCCAGCCGGGACGTGGGGGACGAGCAGTACTTC. It encodes CASRDVGDEQYF.

This rearrangement joins TRBV5-6 to TRBJ1-5; 8 bases agree with TRBD1. Unmatched junction bases numbered 4, after V lost 2 bases and J lost 3 bases. The germline CDR1 and CDR2 sequences are SGHDT and YYEEEE. The CDR3 has 15 residues. CDR3 in amino acids: CASSFATGVNQPQHF. The DNA of the CDR3 is TGTGCCAGCAGCTTTGCGACAGGGGTCAATCAGCCCCAGCATTTT.

This clone was observed once. J is TRBJ1-6 and V is TRBV6-5, with 7 bases fitting TRBD1. V shed 4 bases and J 8 bases; nucleotides not matched to a gene: 5. Germline lookup yields CDR1 MNHEY and CDR2 SVGAGI. The CDR3 is 14 residues long. The CDR3 loop is CASSSTGVDSPLHF. For the CDR3, the DNA is TGTGCCAGCAGTTCCACAGGGGTTGATTCACCCCTCCACTTT.

The chain recombines TRBV2 with TRBJ1-1; D unclear. Germline assignment: CDR1 SNHLY and CDR2 FYNNEI. This CDR3 region has 13 residues. The ends were cut back, 2 bases at V and 2 bases at J, with 6 bases in the middle. The DNA of the CDR3 is TGTGCCAGCAGTGAATCGCCTAACACTGAAGCTTTCTTT. Amino acid sequence: CASSESPNTEAFF.

The chain combines TRBV11-2 with TRBJ2-3; D is tentatively TRBD1 or TRBD2 (5 bases each). Trimming shortened V by 2 bases and J by 4 bases, and 22 bases separated the two germline ends. This CDR3 spans 18 amino acids. The germline CDR1 and CDR2 sequences are SGHAT and FQNNGV. CDR3 sequence (DNA): TGTGCCAGCAGCTTACTACCGTTAACCGGGACGTCCGCAGATACGCAGTATTTT. This codes for CASSLLPLTGTSADTQYF. The variable domain in full, completed from reference TRBV11-2 and TRBJ2-3, reads EAGVAQSPRYKIIEKRQSVAFWCNPISGHATLYWYQQILGQGPKLLIQFQNNGVVDDSQLPKDRFSAERLKGVDSTLKIQPAKLEDSAVYLCASSLLPLTGTSADTQYFGPGTRLTVL.

J is TRBJ2-4 and V is TRBV27; D assignment may be TRBD1 or TRBD2 (5 bases each). Germline CDR1 is MNHEY and CDR2 is SMNVEV (reference sequence). Trimming stripped 0 bases from V and 4 bases from J, with 13 bases between. The CDR3 spans 16 residues. The CDR3 DNA reads TGTGCCAGCAGTTTATCGCCAGGGACGGGTAAAAACATTCAGTACTTC. Residues: CASSLSPGTGKNIQYF.

The genes are TRBV5-1 and TRBJ2-7, with 9 bases identical to TRBD2. V lost 2 bases and J lost 5; bases outside the gene matches: 5. The CDR3 length is 14 residues. Germline values: CDR1 SGHRS, CDR2 YFSETQ. The CDR3 nucleotides read TGCGCCAGCAGCTTCAGCGGGAGGTTCAACGAGCAGTACTTC. Translating it yields CASSFSGRFNEQYF.

The rearrangement uses TRBV19 and TRBJ2-3; a possible D gene is TRBD2 (5 bases). With 1 base removed from V and 4 bases from J, the gap between germline ends came to 6 bases. This CDR3 is built from 13 residues. Per the germline V gene, CDR1 is LNHDA and CDR2 is SQIVND (reference sequence). CDR3 sequence: CASSIAEADTQYF. The CDR3, as DNA: TGTGCCAGTAGTATAGCGGAGGCAGATACGCAGTATTTT.

This chain joins TRBV7-9 and TRBJ2-5; 11 nucleotides match TRBD2. The V segment lost 2 bases and the J segment 1 base; nucleotides outside the gene matches: 12. There are 19 residues in the CDR3. Germline CDR1 is SEHNR and CDR2 is FQNEAQ (reference sequence). CDR3 amino acids: CASSLFSAVAGGRQETQYF. CDR3 coding DNA: TGTGCCAGCAGCTTATTTTCGGCGGTAGCGGGAGGGCGCCAAGAGACCCAGTACTTC.

This clone was seen more than once but under ten times. This specimen includes other DNA sequences encoding the same CDR3. The gene calls are TRBV6-6 and TRBJ2-7; 10 bases map to TRBD1. Germline V lookup: CDR1 MNHNY, CDR2 SVGAGI (reference sequence). The junction had 4 bases not matched to a gene; V was cut back by 6 bases and J by 2 bases. The CDR3 runs to 14 residues. The CDR3, as DNA: TGTGCCAGCAGCCCCGGACAGGGGGCCTACGAGCAGTACTTC. Translation: CASSPGQGAYEQYF.

The chain carries TRBV7-2 and TRBJ2-2, with 8 bases that match TRBD2. V lost 5 bases to trimming and J lost 5 bases; unmatched junction nucleotides: 7. The V gene's germline CDR1 is SGHTA and CDR2 FQGNSA. The CDR3 loop spans 15 amino acids. Here the CDR3 DNA reads TGTGCCAGCAGCGCGATAGCGGGAAAAACCGGGGAGCTGTTTTTT. This translates into CASSAIAGKTGELFF.

In DNA, the CDR3 is TGTGCCAGCAGCTTGAAGGGACAGCAAGAGACCCAGTACTTC. Translated: CASSLKGQQETQYF. The chain is built from TRBV7-9 and TRBJ2-5; the match to TRBD1 covers 7 bases. CDR1 is SEHNR, CDR2 FQNEAQ, per germline (reference sequence). With 3 bases clipped from V and 2 bases from J, the junction kept 3 bases outside the gene matches. This CDR3 has 14 residues.

V and J are TRBV5-6 and TRBJ2-3; D uncertain. Germline V gene lookup returns CDR1 SGHDT and CDR2 YYEEEE. This CDR3 contains 14 residues. V was pared by 1 base and J by 4 bases, with 10 bases between. CDR3 nucleotides: TGTGCCAGCAGCTTGCTTCTTAAGGCAGATACGCAGTATTTT. Translating it yields CASSLLLKADTQYF.

The chain uses TRBV27 and TRBJ2-2; a weak D match, TRBD2 (6 bases). The CDR3 extends over 17 amino acids. Germline assignment: CDR1 MNHEY and CDR2 SMNVEV (reference sequence). V was cut by 6 bases and J by 2 bases, with 19 bases left in between. The CDR3 reads CASSLSLGGRNTGELFF. The DNA of the CDR3 is TGTGCCAGCAGCCTTAGTTTGGGGGGACGAAACACCGGGGAGCTGTTTTTT.

The chain joins TRBV29-1 to TRBJ2-7; D gene unclear. Germline CDR1 reads SQVTM; CDR2 reads ANQGSEA. The CDR3 extends over 13 amino acids. V was pared by 3 bases and J by 3 bases, with 12 bases between. The DNA of the CDR3 is TGCAGCGTTGAGCTAGACAACTTCTACGAGCAGTACTTC. The encoded protein is CSVELDNFYEQYF.